The rows below give T cell receptor beta chains drawn from one sample of a study of T cell repertoires in cytomegalovirus infection. TCRdb reanalysed the reads using MiXCR and keeps one entry per CDR3 protein. The data contain 200,000 to 300,000 distinct CDR3 sequences, approximately 9.2% of them seen just once; the ten biggest clones take up about 15%. Sequenced material: PBMCs. These receptors came from a human donor in good health (CMV status not recorded). Some clones in this sample may be carry-over from other donors' samples. CDR3s include the opening cysteine and the closing phenylalanine or tryptophan. The D gene is left open where the match is weak. Clone size is shown for a subset of rows, as once, few, many or a class of expanded clone.

v_call: TRBV7-9; cdr3_length: 16; j_call: TRBJ2-6; d_call: .; clone_size: many; cdr3_nt: TGTGCCAGCAGCTTAGAACCTCTTCCTGGGGCCAACGTCCTGACTTTC; cdr3_aa: CASSLEPLPGANVLTF
v_call: TRBV30; cdr3_length: 14; j_call: TRBJ2-5; d_call: .; clone_size: many; cdr3_nt: TGTGCCTGGAGTAGATCCCGGATCCAAGAGACCCAGTACTTC; cdr3_aa: CAWSRSRIQETQYF
v_call: TRBV7-8; cdr3_length: 11; j_call: TRBJ1-1; d_call: .; clone_size: .; cdr3_nt: TGTGCCAGCAGCGCGCCCCCGGGTTGGGGCTTT; cdr3_aa: CASSAPPGWGF
v_call: TRBV7-2; cdr3_length: 15; j_call: TRBJ1-2; d_call: .; clone_size: many; cdr3_nt: TGTGCCAGCCCAGACAGTCTGTACTCTAACTATGGCTACACCTTC; cdr3_aa: CASPDSLYSNYGYTF
v_call: TRBV23-1; cdr3_length: 18; j_call: TRBJ2-5; d_call: TRBD2; clone_size: .; cdr3_nt: TGCGCCGGGGGGGGGTCCGTCGCGTGGGACCCCGCCCAAGAGACCCAGTACTTC; cdr3_aa: CAGGGSVAWDPAQETQYF
v_call: TRBV6-2/TRBV6-3; cdr3_length: 15; j_call: TRBJ2-7; d_call: TRBD1; clone_size: .; cdr3_nt: TGTGCCAGCAGCCGTAGAACGACAGGGTCCTACGAGCAGTACTTC; cdr3_aa: CASSRRTTGSYEQYF
v_call: TRBV20-1; cdr3_length: 13; j_call: TRBJ2-5; d_call: TRBD2; clone_size: many; cdr3_nt: TGCAGTGCCGCGGGAGGGGGCCAAGAGACCCAGTACTTC; cdr3_aa: CSAAGGGQETQYF
v_call: TRBV28; cdr3_length: 12; j_call: TRBJ1-2; d_call: .; clone_size: few; cdr3_nt: TGTGCCAGCAAACCAACGCGGGAGGGCTACACCTTC; cdr3_aa: CASKPTREGYTF
v_call: TRBV11-2; cdr3_length: 15; j_call: TRBJ2-7; d_call: .; clone_size: many; cdr3_nt: TGTGCCAGCAGCTTAGCGAGGGGAGAGGGCTCCGAGCAGTACTTC; cdr3_aa: CASSLARGEGSEQYF
v_call: TRBV20-1; cdr3_length: 13; j_call: TRBJ2-7; d_call: .; clone_size: few; cdr3_nt: TGCAGTGCTAGATCAGGACTCCTCTACGAGCAGTACTTC; cdr3_aa: CSARSGLLYEQYF
v_call: TRBV6-8; cdr3_length: 15; j_call: TRBJ2-1; d_call: .; clone_size: many; cdr3_nt: TGTGCCAGCAGCAATTTCCCTTTACTATACAATGAGCAGTTCTTC; cdr3_aa: CASSNFPLLYNEQFF
v_call: TRBV7-8; cdr3_length: 17; j_call: TRBJ1-5; d_call: .; clone_size: many; cdr3_nt: TGTGCCAGCAGCACCAGGACGGCAGTTTATAGCAATCAGCCCCAGCATTTT; cdr3_aa: CASSTRTAVYSNQPQHF
v_call: TRBV7-2; cdr3_length: 15; j_call: TRBJ2-1; d_call: TRBD2; clone_size: many; cdr3_nt: TGTGCCAGCAGCTATAGCGGGGGGCTCCTCTCTGAGCAGTTCTTC; cdr3_aa: CASSYSGGLLSEQFF
v_call: TRBV7-3; cdr3_length: 13; j_call: TRBJ2-5; d_call: .; clone_size: many; cdr3_nt: TGTGCCAGCAGCGCTACCTCGCAAGAGACCCAGTACTTC; cdr3_aa: CASSATSQETQYF
v_call: TRBV5-1; cdr3_length: 17; j_call: TRBJ1-3; d_call: TRBD1; clone_size: .; cdr3_nt: TGCGCCAGCAGCTTGGCCGGGACAGGGGCATCCGGAAACACCATATATTTT; cdr3_aa: CASSLAGTGASGNTIYF
v_call: TRBV7-6; cdr3_length: 13; j_call: TRBJ2-1; d_call: .; clone_size: many; cdr3_nt: TGTGCCAGCAGCTCCCAGAGTTACAATGAGCAGTTCTTC; cdr3_aa: CASSSQSYNEQFF
v_call: TRBV7-2; cdr3_length: 16; j_call: TRBJ2-7; d_call: TRBD2; clone_size: many; cdr3_nt: TGTGCCAGCAGCTTAGGAGGGGCGGGAGTAAGATACGAGCAGTACTTC; cdr3_aa: CASSLGGAGVRYEQYF
v_call: TRBV14; cdr3_length: 12; j_call: TRBJ1-2; d_call: .; clone_size: few; cdr3_nt: TGTGCCAGCAGCCAGGGGGACCCGCCCAGCACCTTC; cdr3_aa: CASSQGDPPSTF
v_call: TRBV7-8; cdr3_length: 18; j_call: TRBJ2-3; d_call: TRBD2; clone_size: many; cdr3_nt: TGTGCCAGCAGCTTAGCACGGGCTAGCGGGAGTATCACAGATACGCAGTATTTT; cdr3_aa: CASSLARASGSITDTQYF
v_call: TRBV20-1; cdr3_length: 15; j_call: TRBJ1-5; d_call: TRBD1; clone_size: .; cdr3_nt: TGCAGTGCTAGGCAGGGGGATCGGAGCAATCAGCCCCAGCATTTT; cdr3_aa: CSARQGDRSNQPQHF
v_call: TRBV29-1; cdr3_length: 11; j_call: TRBJ2-1; d_call: .; clone_size: .; cdr3_nt: TGCAGCGTTGAAATGGTCCTGGAGCAGTTCTTC; cdr3_aa: CSVEMVLEQFF
v_call: TRBV7-2; cdr3_length: 15; j_call: TRBJ1-1; d_call: .; clone_size: many; cdr3_nt: TGTGCCAGCAGCTTGGGTAGGCCTCGCGACACTGAAGCTTTCTTT; cdr3_aa: CASSLGRPRDTEAFF
v_call: TRBV7-2; cdr3_length: 16; j_call: TRBJ2-7; d_call: .; clone_size: many; cdr3_nt: TGTGCCAGCAGCTTTCCTAGCGCTAGGAGCTCCTACGAGCAGTACTTC; cdr3_aa: CASSFPSARSSYEQYF
v_call: TRBV7-2; cdr3_length: 13; j_call: TRBJ1-3; d_call: TRBD1; clone_size: many; cdr3_nt: TGTGCCAGCAGCTGGGACAGAGGAAACACCATATATTTT; cdr3_aa: CASSWDRGNTIYF
v_call: TRBV6-2/TRBV6-3; cdr3_length: 15; j_call: TRBJ2-1; d_call: TRBD2; clone_size: many; cdr3_nt: TGTGCCAGCAGGCCACTAGCGGGAGTGTACAATGAGCAGTTCTTC; cdr3_aa: CASRPLAGVYNEQFF
v_call: TRBV7-2; cdr3_length: 12; j_call: TRBJ1-2; d_call: .; clone_size: many; cdr3_nt: TGTGCCAGCAGCTCCAGTACAGCCGGCTACACCTTC; cdr3_aa: CASSSSTAGYTF
v_call: TRBV15; cdr3_length: 16; j_call: TRBJ1-4; d_call: TRBD1; clone_size: many; cdr3_nt: TGTGCCACCAGCAGAGTCGGCACAGGGACAGATGAAAAACTGTTTTTT; cdr3_aa: CATSRVGTGTDEKLFF
v_call: TRBV2; cdr3_length: 14; j_call: TRBJ1-2; d_call: .; clone_size: .; cdr3_nt: TGTGCCAGCAGTGAAAACAGGCGAGAAGGTGGCTACACCTTC; cdr3_aa: CASSENRREGGYTF
v_call: TRBV7-6; cdr3_length: 16; j_call: TRBJ2-3; d_call: .; clone_size: many; cdr3_nt: TGTGCCAGCAGCTTAGCGGTAGCGACGAGCACAGATACGCAGTATTTT; cdr3_aa: CASSLAVATSTDTQYF
v_call: TRBV7-2; cdr3_length: 13; j_call: TRBJ2-7; d_call: .; clone_size: many; cdr3_nt: TGTGCCAGCAACCCCGACAGCTCCTACGAGCAGTACTTC; cdr3_aa: CASNPDSSYEQYF
v_call: TRBV7-2; cdr3_length: 15; j_call: TRBJ1-6; d_call: TRBD1; clone_size: many; cdr3_nt: TGTGCCAGCAGAGAACAGGGGGCTGGAAATTCACCCCTCCACTTT; cdr3_aa: CASREQGAGNSPLHF
v_call: TRBV7-8; cdr3_length: 14; j_call: TRBJ1-1; d_call: TRBD1; clone_size: many; cdr3_nt: TGTGCCAGCAGCACGGACAGGGGAAGCACTGAAGCTTTCTTT; cdr3_aa: CASSTDRGSTEAFF
v_call: TRBV7-2; cdr3_length: 14; j_call: TRBJ1-1; d_call: .; clone_size: many; cdr3_nt: TGTGCCAGCAGCTTGGACAGAATGAACACTGAAGCTTTCTTT; cdr3_aa: CASSLDRMNTEAFF
v_call: TRBV7-2; cdr3_length: 14; j_call: TRBJ2-1; d_call: TRBD2; clone_size: .; cdr3_nt: TGTGCCAGCAGCTTAACAACTAGCGGGGTAGTGGAGTTCTTC; cdr3_aa: CASSLTTSGVVEFF
v_call: TRBV7-2; cdr3_length: 16; j_call: TRBJ1-1; d_call: TRBD1; clone_size: many; cdr3_nt: TGTGCCAGCAGCTTAGGGACGGACAGGATAAACACTGAAGCTTTCTTT; cdr3_aa: CASSLGTDRINTEAFF
v_call: TRBV7-6; cdr3_length: 15; j_call: TRBJ2-2; d_call: .; clone_size: many; cdr3_nt: TGTGCCAGCAGCCCCGGCGAGGTGAACACCGGGGAGCTGTTTTTT; cdr3_aa: CASSPGEVNTGELFF
v_call: TRBV20-1; cdr3_length: 15; j_call: TRBJ2-7; d_call: .; clone_size: many; cdr3_nt: TGCAGTGCTAGAGCCTACAAGGCGGGGTCCTACGAGCAGTACTTC; cdr3_aa: CSARAYKAGSYEQYF
v_call: TRBV7-9; cdr3_length: 14; j_call: TRBJ2-1; d_call: TRBD2; clone_size: many; cdr3_nt: TGTGCCAGCAGCCACTTTAGCGGGAGAGATGAGCAGTTCTTC; cdr3_aa: CASSHFSGRDEQFF
v_call: TRBV7-2; cdr3_length: 15; j_call: TRBJ1-6; d_call: .; clone_size: many; cdr3_nt: TGTGCCAGCAGCCTCCTCAGGCTGCCTGATTCACCCCTCCACTTT; cdr3_aa: CASSLLRLPDSPLHF
v_call: TRBV19; cdr3_length: 15; j_call: TRBJ1-2; d_call: TRBD1; clone_size: .; cdr3_nt: TGTGCCAGTAGTATTGGGACAGGTTCCTACTATGGCTACACCTTC; cdr3_aa: CASSIGTGSYYGYTF
v_call: TRBV7-2; cdr3_length: 16; j_call: TRBJ2-5; d_call: .; clone_size: many; cdr3_nt: TGTGCCAGCAGCTTAGCGCTCAGCAGCAGCCAAGAGACCCAGTACTTC; cdr3_aa: CASSLALSSSQETQYF
v_call: TRBV6-8; cdr3_length: 14; j_call: TRBJ2-5; d_call: TRBD1; clone_size: many; cdr3_nt: TGTGCCAGCAGTGACGGGACAGGGAGGGAGACCCAGTACTTC; cdr3_aa: CASSDGTGRETQYF
v_call: TRBV20-1; cdr3_length: 11; j_call: TRBJ2-5; d_call: .; clone_size: .; cdr3_nt: TGCAGCGTCCGAACCGGAGAGACCCAGTACTTC; cdr3_aa: CSVRTGETQYF
v_call: TRBV7-3; cdr3_length: 15; j_call: TRBJ2-7; d_call: .; clone_size: many; cdr3_nt: TGTGCCAGCAGCCCAGACGGGGGGCCTACCTACGAGCAGTACTTC; cdr3_aa: CASSPDGGPTYEQYF
v_call: TRBV11-2; cdr3_length: 18; j_call: TRBJ2-1; d_call: .; clone_size: many; cdr3_nt: TGTGCCAGCAGCTTAGGTTCGGTGTTTCGGGATGTATACAATGAGCAGTTCTTC; cdr3_aa: CASSLGSVFRDVYNEQFF
v_call: TRBV7-8; cdr3_length: 19; j_call: TRBJ2-5; d_call: TRBD2; clone_size: few; cdr3_nt: TGTGCCAGCAGCTCCTACTCTCAGACGGGACTAGCGGACCAAGAGACCCAGTACTTC; cdr3_aa: CASSSYSQTGLADQETQYF
v_call: TRBV29-1; cdr3_length: 14; j_call: TRBJ2-7; d_call: .; clone_size: .; cdr3_nt: TGCAGCGTCGGGGGGGACAGGGCATCCTACGGGCAGTACTTC; cdr3_aa: CSVGGDRASYGQYF
v_call: TRBV14; cdr3_length: 18; j_call: TRBJ2-6; d_call: .; clone_size: few; cdr3_nt: TGTGCCAGCAGAGGGCTCGCGGTGGCAGGGTCTGGGGCCAACGTCCTGACTTTC; cdr3_aa: CASRGLAVAGSGANVLTF
v_call: TRBV12-3/TRBV12-4; cdr3_length: 17; j_call: TRBJ1-1; d_call: TRBD1; clone_size: few; cdr3_nt: TGTGCCAGCAGTCATCGGACAGGGACTGGGGGGAACACTGAAGCTTTCTTT; cdr3_aa: CASSHRTGTGGNTEAFF
v_call: TRBV7-2; cdr3_length: 14; j_call: TRBJ1-4; d_call: .; clone_size: many; cdr3_nt: TGTGCCAGCAGCTTAGCCGGGCCCCCCGAAAAACTGTTTTTT; cdr3_aa: CASSLAGPPEKLFF
v_call: TRBV29-1; cdr3_length: 13; j_call: TRBJ1-5; d_call: .; clone_size: .; cdr3_nt: TGCAGCGTTGGTCAGAATAGCAATCAGCCCCAGCATTTT; cdr3_aa: CSVGQNSNQPQHF
v_call: TRBV20-1; cdr3_length: 16; j_call: TRBJ2-2; d_call: TRBD1; clone_size: few; cdr3_nt: TGCAGTGCTAGAGATCCCACAGGGGGTGTGACCGGGGAGCTGTTTTTT; cdr3_aa: CSARDPTGGVTGELFF
v_call: TRBV7-9; cdr3_length: 14; j_call: TRBJ1-2; d_call: TRBD1; clone_size: many; cdr3_nt: TGTGCCAGCAGCGCTTCGACAGGGTACTATGGCTACACCTTC; cdr3_aa: CASSASTGYYGYTF
v_call: TRBV7-2; cdr3_length: 14; j_call: TRBJ2-3; d_call: .; clone_size: many; cdr3_nt: TGTGCCAGCAGCGCGCAAGGGACGACAGATACGCAGTATTTT; cdr3_aa: CASSAQGTTDTQYF